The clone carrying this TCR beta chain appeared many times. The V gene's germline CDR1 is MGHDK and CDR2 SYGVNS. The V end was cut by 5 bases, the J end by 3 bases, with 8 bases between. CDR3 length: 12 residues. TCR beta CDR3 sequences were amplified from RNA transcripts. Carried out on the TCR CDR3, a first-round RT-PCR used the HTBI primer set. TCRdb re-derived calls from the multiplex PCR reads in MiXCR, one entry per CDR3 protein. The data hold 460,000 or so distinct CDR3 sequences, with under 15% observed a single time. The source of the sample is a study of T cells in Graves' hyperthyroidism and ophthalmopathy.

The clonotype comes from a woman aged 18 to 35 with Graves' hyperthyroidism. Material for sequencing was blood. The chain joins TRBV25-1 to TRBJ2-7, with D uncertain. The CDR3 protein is CASSHNLYEQYF. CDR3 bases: TGTGCCAGCAGTCACAATCTCTACGAGCAGTACTTC.